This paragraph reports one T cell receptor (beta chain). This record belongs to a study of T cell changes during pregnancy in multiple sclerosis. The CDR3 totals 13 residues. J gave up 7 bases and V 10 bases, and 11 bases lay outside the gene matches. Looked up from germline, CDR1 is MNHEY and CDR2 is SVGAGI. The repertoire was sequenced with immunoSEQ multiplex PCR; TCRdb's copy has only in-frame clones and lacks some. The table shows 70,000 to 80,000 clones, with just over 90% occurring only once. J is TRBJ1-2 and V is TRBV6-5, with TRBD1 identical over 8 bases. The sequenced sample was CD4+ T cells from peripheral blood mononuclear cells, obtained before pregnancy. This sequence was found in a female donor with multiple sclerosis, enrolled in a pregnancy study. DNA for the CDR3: TGTGCCACTTTTAGCAGGGGGCTGCTTGGCTACACCTTC. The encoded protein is CATFSRGLLGYTF.